This passage covers 14 T cell receptor beta chains from one sample sequenced in a study of cytomegalovirus exposure and HLA in healthy donors (dated by TCRdb to the late 2010s). Receptors were amplified or captured by the immunoSEQ multiplex PCR assay. For the multiplex PCR, a mixture combining 60 forward primers for TCR Vbeta segments and 13 reverse primers for TCR Jbeta segments was used. The source is immuneACCESS, and TCRdb retained only in-frame sequences with V and J called. Part of the clones is not carried over; for the studies checked, unresolved V genes explain less than half of this, and the remainder is unexplained. In this sample the table shows around 53,000 clones, around four fifths of which occur a single time. The ten largest clones capture 1.5% to 2% of the sample. The sample comprised PBMCs. The receptors derive from a man in his thirties or forties in good health and CMV-seronegative.

The rearrangement uses TRBV4-2 and TRBJ2-3, with 7 bases matching TRBD1. V lost 3 bases to trimming and J lost 5 bases; unmatched junction nucleotides: 8. The CDR3 has 15 residues. Germline-derived CDR1 and CDR2 are LGHNA and YNFKEQ. CDR3 bases: TGTGCCAGCAGCCAGGAACAGGGGAAGGGAGATACGCAGTATTTT. Translation: CASSQEQGKGDTQYF.

The chain couples TRBV25-1 to TRBJ2-1, with TRBD1 matching over 8 bases. Per germline, CDR1 MGHDK and CDR2 SYGVNS. The trim removed 5 bases at V and 2 bases at J, leaving 5 bases unmatched. The CDR3 runs to 15 residues. This CDR3 reads CASSNRGITYNEQFF. The CDR3 nucleotides read TGTGCCAGCAGTAACAGGGGGATAACCTACAATGAGCAGTTCTTC.

The chain uses TRBV19 and TRBJ1-1, with 7 bases matching TRBD1. V was pared by 3 bases and J by 5 bases, with 6 bases of the junction left unmatched. Germline-derived CDR1 and CDR2 are LNHDA and SQIVND (reference sequence). CDR3 length: 14 amino acids. DNA of the CDR3: TGTGCCAGTAGTATGACAGGGCTGCGGACTGAAGCTTTCTTT. This gives the protein CASSMTGLRTEAFF.

The rearrangement uses TRBV19 and TRBJ1-1; the D gene is possibly TRBD1 (6 bases). Looked up from germline, CDR1 is LNHDA and CDR2 is SQIVND (reference sequence). V was pared by 6 bases and J by 11 bases, with 16 bases between. This CDR3 has 12 amino acids. In DNA form, the CDR3 reads TGTGCCAGTAGCCCAAGGGGGAAAGAGGCTTTCTTT. Amino acids: CASSPRGKEAFF.

This clone has more than one count but fewer than ten. The chain employs TRBV11-2 and TRBJ2-3; 11 positions match TRBD2. Trimming cost V 5 bases and J 3 bases; bases outside gene matches: 7. CDR1 and CDR2 (germline): SGHAT, FQNNGV. The CDR3 has 16 residues. The CDR3 reads CASSALAGVGTDTQYF. The DNA of the CDR3 is TGTGCCAGCAGCGCACTAGCGGGGGTAGGAACAGATACGCAGTATTTT.

This rearrangement joins TRBV28 to TRBJ2-2; 8 bases are shared with TRBD2. CDR1 and CDR2 (germline): MDHEN, SYDVKM. The length of the CDR3 is 15 residues. V shed 11 bases, J shed 0 bases, and the junction held 8 bases outside the gene matches. CDR3 bases: TGTGCCGGAATGGGGCGGGGGGCGAACACCGGGGAGCTGTTTTTT. It is translated as CAGMGRGANTGELFF.

The chain carries TRBV6-6 and TRBJ1-2; 11 bases map to TRBD1. V gave up 6 bases and J gave up 1 base; unmatched junction bases: 4. There are 15 residues in the CDR3. CDR1 and CDR2 from the germline V gene are MNHNY and SVGAGI (reference sequence). The CDR3 DNA reads TGTGCCAGCAGGCAGGGGACAGGGGGTAACTATGGCTACACCTTC. It yields the protein CASRQGTGGNYGYTF.

This chain connects TRBV7-2 to TRBJ1-5, with D tentatively TRBD1 (5 bases). Germline assignment: CDR1 SGHTA and CDR2 FQGNSA. The CDR3 consists of 13 residues. Trimming shortened V by 5 bases and J by 7 bases, and 12 bases separated the two germline ends. The CDR3 nucleotides read TGTGCCAGCAGCGCAACAGGCAGACAGCCCCAGCATTTT. Amino acid sequence: CASSATGRQPQHF.

The chain has TRBV7-9 and TRBJ2-1, with TRBD2 identical over 7 bases. With 1 base clipped from V and 5 bases from J, the junction kept 5 bases outside the gene matches. The CDR3 has 15 amino acids. Germline lookup yields CDR1 SEHNR and CDR2 FQNEAQ (reference sequence). In nucleotides, the CDR3 is TGTGCCAGCAGCTTAGGCGGGAGTCTGAACAATGAGCAGTTCTTC. The encoded protein is CASSLGGSLNNEQFF.

This chain uses TRBV6-1 with TRBJ2-7, with TRBD1 identical over 8 bases. Trimming at V came to 7 bases and at J to 3 bases, leaving 8 bases not matched to a gene. Germline V CDR1 and CDR2: MNHNS, SASEGT. The CDR3 spans 14 residues. The CDR3 bases are TGTGCCAGCACCTACGGGACAGGACTCTACGAGCAGTACTTC. Protein product: CASTYGTGLYEQYF.

J is TRBJ2-3 and V is TRBV7-9, with 8 bases identical to TRBD2. J was trimmed by 2 bases and V by 2 bases; bases with no gene match: 9. From germline, CDR1 is SEHNR and CDR2 FQNEAQ (reference sequence). The CDR3 has 17 amino acids. The CDR3 is CASSLSGGSGATDTQYF. CDR3 DNA: TGTGCCAGCAGCTTATCGGGGGGGAGTGGGGCCACAGATACGCAGTATTTT.

This chain links TRBV4-3 with TRBJ2-2; the match to TRBD2 covers 10 bases. Germline-derived CDR1 and CDR2 are LGHNA and YSLEER. The CDR3 consists of 20 residues. The junction had 20 bases not matched to a gene; V was cut back by 4 bases and J by 6 bases. DNA of the CDR3: TGCGCCAGCAGCCGAGTAACTAGCGGGAATGAGTGGTTTCATGCCGGGGAGCTGTTTTTT. It is translated as CASSRVTSGNEWFHAGELFF.

The chain combines TRBV10-3 with TRBJ1-4, with D maybe TRBD1 (6 bases). The germline gives CDR1 ENHRY, CDR2 SYGVKD. Deletions cut 7 bases from V and 4 bases from J, with 13 bases between. The CDR3 contains 14 residues. CDR3 DNA sequence: TGTGCCATCACCAGACAGGCTGATAATGAAAAACTGTTTTTT. It yields the protein CAITRQADNEKLFF.

The rearrangement uses TRBV7-2 and TRBJ2-1; 12 positions match TRBD2. Germline CDR1 SGHTA, CDR2 FQGNSA. V dropped 2 bases and J dropped 7; count of bases not matched to a gene: 9. The CDR3 covers 17 residues. CDR3 in DNA: TGTGCCAGCAGCTTAATAGCCCTAGCGGGGGGGGTAAATGAGCAGTTCTTC. Protein product: CASSLIALAGGVNEQFF.